This T cell receptor (beta chain) was sequenced during a study of cytomegalovirus exposure and HLA in healthy donors (dated by TCRdb to between 2016 and 2019). For the study in its entirety: According to an earlier analysis of 587 of the donors, some 170 million T cells yielded 117 million unique TCR beta sequences and approximately 300 Gb of sequence data. Around 300 gigabases of sequencing data and approximately 85 million unique TCR sequences were included in an early release covering under 650 HLA-typed donors. Among the roughly 400 genotyped donors, approximately 82% belonged to the genetic ancestry cluster associated with self-reported Caucasian donors. The study aimed to test whether cataloging public T cell receptors could reveal signatures of past pathogen exposure. Using immunosequencing, the study profiled T cell repertoires from around 680 subjects and related those repertoires to cytomegalovirus serostatus. Along with the roughly 610-subject first cohort, a separate validation cohort of over 90 different subjects was used. To predict cytomegalovirus infection status, the study combined high-throughput TCR immunosequencing, statistical association of individual TCRs with disease status, and machine learning. To study patterns of TCR occurrence, a later analysis re-analyzed previously published TCR beta repertoires from around 670 donors and added high-resolution HLA genotyping. The later analysis used no new phenotypic data to find candidate immune exposures, relying instead on TCR beta sequences and their occurrence across donors. To decide whether each TCR beta V gene segment behaved as functional or pseudogenic, an earlier analysis of some 580 of the donors relied on high-throughput TCR beta sequencing. Donor age, sex, ethnicity and CMV serostatus were collected together with the repertoire data. Genome-wide SNP genotypes for about 60% of the roughly 670 donors were used in a later genetic analysis, which treated that subset as a discovery cohort. All discovery cohort repertoires had been generated using a single sequencing platform. Class I and class II HLA loci were covered by the typing at four-digit resolution. Typing coverage differed by locus: A, B, C, DRB1 and DQB1 were typed in about 629-630 donors, DQA1 in about 500, DPA1 in 600 to 610, and DPB1 in 400 to 490. About 5 DR-DQ haplotypes were handled as single units for association and clustering, since linkage in the cohort was strong. Among 398 genotyped donors of the cohort, an average of 235,054 unique TCR beta nucleotide sequences were sequenced per donor, roughly a sixth of them non-productive.

In total, fewer than 750 healthy bone marrow donors made up the cohort. Cohort members were all nominally healthy when sampled, although unrecorded immune exposures were likely present. The donor tested CMV seronegative, placing the donor among the 352 seronegative members of the cohort. A peripheral blood sample was provided by each donor, and peripheral blood mononuclear cells were used for TCR beta sequencing. The Qiagen DNeasy Blood Extraction Kit was used to extract genomic DNA from the blood cell samples. Libraries were constructed by the immunoSEQ multiplex PCR assay. For the multiplex PCR, a mixture combining 60 forward primers for TCR Vbeta segments and 13 reverse primers for TCR Jbeta segments was used. Amplification of the CDR3 region of rearranged TCR beta genes was performed with a multiplex PCR assay on genomic DNA. The amplified TCR beta libraries were sequenced on the Illumina HiSeq System as 87-base-pair reads. Processing in the source paper ran as follows. A later analysis tallied 75 million to 85 million unique TCR beta chains across the approximately 670 repertoires, and about 12 million of those chains were shared by two or more donors. To remove PCR and sequencing errors, raw reads were error-corrected and collapsed into unique sequences using a nearest-neighbor algorithm that merged closely related sequences. V, D and J gene segments were assigned by aligning CDR3 sequences to IMGT reference sequences. For a sequence to be retained, a match of at least six nucleotides to both a V gene segment and a J gene segment was required. Rearrangements were classified as productive when the CDR3 lacked stop codons and remained in frame with V and J, and all other rearrangements were classified as non-productive. Following IMGT convention, CDR3 was defined as the stretch from the second conserved V-encoded cysteine up to the conserved J-encoded phenylalanine. In an earlier analysis of more than 550 of the donors, sequences lacking an unambiguous match to a single V gene segment were excluded. In an earlier analysis of 587 of the donors, V segments were called functional above 56.7% productive rearrangements and were called segregating when the between-donor standard deviation exceeded 5%. A statistical classification framework was built for diagnosing cytomegalovirus status from the catalog of TCR beta chain sequences. In a later analysis, V and J genes were assigned by comparing TCR nucleotide sequences against IMGT/GENE-DB human TR gene sequences. A later analysis assigned CDR3 sequences and most-parsimonious VDJ recombination scenarios with the TCRdist pipeline. In a later analysis, each TCR beta chain was defined by its CDR3 amino acid sequence together with its V-gene family, and reads without a unique V-gene family were excluded. To address suspected cross-contamination and a sequencing artifact, a later analysis removed around 600 highly shared, low-generation-probability nucleotide sequences. A later analysis calculated a clonal expansion index for each public chain from normalized within-repertoire ranks of inferred template counts. A later analysis computed generation probabilities with a VDJ recombination model fitted to out-of-frame rearrangements, and checked the results against IGoR. In a later analysis, hypergeometric tests were used to score TCR-TCR, TCR-HLA and TCR-CMV co-occurrence, with a repertoire-size bias correction applied to TCR pairs. False discovery rates were estimated in a later analysis by permuting HLA or CMV assignments 20 times. In a later analysis, co-occurring TCRs were grouped with DBSCAN, and TCRdist sequence similarity was added when clustering was performed within HLA-allele-positive subsets. Co-occurrence clustering excluded repertoires with fewer than 30,000 or more than 120,000 public chains, plus five with anomalous nucleotide sharing. Imported from immuneACCESS, the table was reduced by TCRdb to in-frame sequences with V and J called. These copies leave out some clones; in studies compared against another copy, an unresolved V gene accounts for under half, and the cause of the remainder is not known. The V and J calls and clone size were taken over from that table, and D and trimming were inferred from the DNA. The sample records 150,000 to 200,000 clones, over 60% of which are singletons. Of the sample, under 2% falls within the top ten clones.

The CDR1 and CDR2 encoded by the germline V gene are SNHLY and FYNNEI. The CDR3 has 13 amino acids, counting the end cysteine and phenylalanine. The DNA shown is the 39-base CDR3, in frame from base 1. V and J lose 2 bases and 4 bases, and a span of 8 bases separates them. The table lists this clone with a count of one. The specificity of this receptor is unknown. No quality values exist for individual bases; no much larger clone is one base distant. Beyond this particular receptor, the publication reports: Three of the identified cytomegalovirus-associated TCR beta chains were confirmed in vitro to be specific for cytomegalovirus antigens. According to a later analysis, parvovirus B19, influenza, CMV and Epstein-Barr virus appeared linked to several top co-occurrence clusters. In a later analysis, TCR association rates were found to vary across HLA loci, with the most associated TCRs seen for DRB1 alleles and the fewest for HLA-C alleles. HLA typing was unavailable for some donors at each locus, so association tests used only the typed subset. The sequencing pipeline was judged likely to have produced a cluster of highly shared sequence variants as a technical artifact. This cohort had only TCR beta chains sequenced, and the lack of alpha or paired-chain data limited which features could be detected. The classifier was reported to diagnose cytomegalovirus status with high specificity and sensitivity in both the original cohort and the validation cohort. When HLA alleles, especially DR and DQ, strongly co-occurred, attributing TCR associations to individual alleles was difficult. The 87-base-pair reads could not distinguish some IMGT-functional V segments, including TRBV6-2 and TRBV6-3, so those segments were excluded. An association between a missense DCLRE1C variant and V-gene and J-gene trimming of TCR beta chains was found in a later genetic analysis and replicated in an independent cohort. Correlated functional status among segregating V segments might reflect linkage disequilibrium, but an unknown experimental factor could not be ruled out. A later analysis associated approximately 17,000 TCR beta sequences with specific HLA alleles at a false discovery rate of 0.05. For the cohort, immune exposure information was limited to CMV serostatus. According to the authors, the approach could potentially be generalized to other disease states and immunological phenotypes. While some public TCRs were present in many individuals, most TCR sequences turned up only very rarely across donors. Compared with equally common non-associated chains, HLA-associated TCR beta chains in a later analysis were more clonally expanded and had lower generation probabilities. The study listed over 150 TCR beta chains as associated with cytomegalovirus. Roughly uniform sequencing depth across donors was assumed in presence/absence analyses, although this assumption may not hold. In an earlier analysis of some 640 of the donors, most TCR beta V segments were observed in productive rearrangements about 87% or about 30% of the time, broadly matching IMGT annotations. In a later analysis, most CMV-associated TCR beta chains were found to appear HLA-restricted, with HLA associations seemingly driven largely by CMV exposure. Because counts were too low, roughly 17 rarely observed V segments, including chromosome 9 orphons, were left out of the earlier analysis of 587 of the donors. A further reported finding was that TCR beta sequences accurately predicted the HLA-A and HLA-B alleles for most subjects in the first cohort. According to a later genetic analysis, donors in an Asian-associated ancestry cluster had fewer N-insertions in productive TCRs than the approximately 670-donor mean.

The clonotype originates from a woman aged 25 to 39 in good health and CMV-seronegative. The sequenced sample was PBMCs. The V and J genes are TRBV2 and TRBJ1-2; TRBD1 is possibly the D segment (5 matching bases). The encoded CDR3 is CASSEQGFYGYTF. In nucleotides, the sequence is TGTGCCAGCAGTGAACAGGGTTTCTATGGCTACACCTTC.